A single sample gave rise to the 26 T cell receptor beta chains below, sequenced in a study of blood T cell repertoires in COVID-19. The repertoire was sequenced with immunoSEQ multiplex PCR; TCRdb's copy has only in-frame clones and lacks some. The sample records about 280,000 clones, around 85% being singletons. The specimen was PBMCs or T cells enriched from blood (not recorded which). The receptor source for this set is a woman aged 45 to 65 who had recovered from COVID-19.

The gene calls are TRBV2 and TRBJ1-1, with a possible D match to TRBD1 (5 bases). Germline V CDR1 and CDR2: SNHLY, FYNNEI. Trimming shortened V by 1 base and J by 6 bases, and 12 bases separated the two germline ends. The CDR3 runs to 14 residues. The CDR3, as DNA: TGTGCCAGCAGTGAAGGTCCTCCGGGGGCTGAAGCTTTCTTT. Translation gives CASSEGPPGAEAFF. The full variable domain, its missing parts supplied by reference TRBV2 and TRBJ1-1, is EPEVTQTPSHQVTQMGQEVILRCVPISNHLYFYWYRQILGQKVEFLVSFYNNEISEKSEIFDDQFSVERPDGSNFTLKIRSTKLEDSAMYFCASSEGPPGAEAFFGQGTRLTVV.

The chain is built from TRBV5-1 and TRBJ1-5; D is unresolved. The CDR3 is made up of 15 amino acids. The V gene lost 0 bases and the J gene lost 4 bases, with 11 bases spanning the gap. Germline values: CDR1 SGHRS, CDR2 YFSETQ. DNA for the CDR3: TGCGCCAGCAGCTTGGGCGGGGAGTGGAATCAGCCCCAGCATTTT. Protein: CASSLGGEWNQPQHF.

The chain has TRBV15 and TRBJ1-5; a possible D gene is TRBD1 (6 bases). The germline V gene encodes CDR1 LNHNV and CDR2 YYDKDF (reference sequence). V lost 3 bases and J lost 3, with 9 bases in between. The CDR3 extends over 14 amino acids. CDR3 nucleotide sequence: TGTGCCACCAGCAGCGACAGGTTCAATCAGCCCCAGCATTTT. It encodes CATSSDRFNQPQHF.

As DNA, the CDR3 is TGTGCCAGCAGCTCTTTGACAGGAACCATCACAGATACGCAGTATTTT. It yields the protein CASSSLTGTITDTQYF. This chain connects TRBV7-9 to TRBJ2-3, with D possibly TRBD1 on 6 matching bases. V gave up 4 bases and J gave up 2 bases, with 16 bases separating them. CDR1 is SEHNR, CDR2 FQNEAQ, per germline (reference sequence). The CDR3 is made up of 16 amino acids.

In its sample, this clone was seen many times. The rearrangement uses TRBV4-2 and TRBJ2-5; 7 bases match TRBD1. The CDR3 has 16 residues. The V gene's germline CDR1 is LGHNA and CDR2 YNFKEQ. The trim removed 2 bases at V and 4 bases at J, leaving 10 bases unmatched. The CDR3: CASSQRGPGIGETQYF. The CDR3 DNA is TGTGCCAGCAGCCAAAGGGGGCCGGGGATTGGAGAGACCCAGTACTTC.

This clone has just a few counts. The V and J genes are TRBV5-6 and TRBJ2-2, with TRBD2 matching 10 bases. CDR3 size: 16 residues. V was pared by 4 bases and J by 4 bases, with 7 bases of the junction left unmatched. The germline V gene encodes CDR1 SGHDT and CDR2 YYEEEE. The CDR3, as DNA: TGTGCCAGCAGCCTGCGGACTAGCGGCGGCACCGGGGAGCTGTTTTTT. It yields the protein CASSLRTSGGTGELFF.

The J gene is TRBJ1-1, the V gene TRBV19; TRBD1 matches at 10 bases. Looked up from germline, CDR1 is LNHDA and CDR2 is SQIVND (reference sequence). The CDR3 runs 14 residues. Trimming took 4 bases from V and 6 from J; bases not matched to a gene: 5. The CDR3 DNA reads TGTGCCAGTAGTAATCGACAGGGGGCAGCTGAAGCTTTCTTT. As protein: CASSNRQGAAEAFF.

The gene calls are TRBV15 and TRBJ2-5, with TRBD2 identical over 8 bases. Germline V gene data show CDR1 as LNHNV and CDR2 as YYDKDF (reference sequence). The CDR3 loop spans 15 amino acids. With 7 bases clipped from V and 2 bases from J, the junction kept 9 bases outside the gene matches. In DNA form, the CDR3 reads TGTGCCACCACACCCCATTCTAGCGGGCAAGAGACCCAGTACTTC. Translation: CATTPHSSGQETQYF.

The chain has TRBV30 and TRBJ1-2, with 7 bases that match TRBD1. The V segment lost 0 bases and the J segment 8 bases; nucleotides outside the gene matches: 6. Germline V lookup: CDR1 GTSNPN, CDR2 SVGIG (reference sequence). This CDR3 contains 13 residues. CDR3 nucleotide sequence: TGTGCCTGGAGTGTGACAGGGATGGGAGGCTACACCTTC. This sequence encodes CAWSVTGMGGYTF.

There are a few counts of this clone. The V gene is TRBV18, the J gene TRBJ1-6; TRBD1 might be the D (5 bases). Germline CDR1 and CDR2: KGHSH and LQKENI. Trimming left V 1 base short and J 12 bases short, with 13 bases between. The CDR3 runs to 14 residues. The CDR3 sequence: CASSPRGTTGPLHF. The CDR3 DNA follows: TGTGCCAGCTCACCACGGGGCACCACGGGACCCCTCCACTTT.

This clone was counted once. The chain has TRBV6-5 and TRBJ1-2; unclear D gene. V was trimmed by 2 bases and J by 0 bases, leaving 7 bases between them. The CDR3 is 14 amino acids. Germline V gene sequence: CDR1 MNHEY, CDR2 SVGAGI. CDR3 protein: CASSYSPTNYGYTF. The CDR3 DNA reads TGTGCCAGCAGTTACAGCCCTACTAACTATGGCTACACCTTC.

The genes are TRBV4-1 and TRBJ2-3, with D tentatively TRBD1 (5 bases). The CDR3 length is 16 residues. CDR1 and CDR2 from the germline V gene are MGHRA and YSYEKL. V was pared by 1 base and J by 3 bases, with 14 bases between. CDR3 region: CASSQAPGLGTDTQYF. For the CDR3, the DNA is TGCGCCAGCAGCCAAGCCCCAGGGCTGGGGACAGATACGCAGTATTTT.

To note about this clone: One end of the junction is discordant with germline, which a read error may explain. The chain carries TRBV28 and TRBJ1-5, with D unresolved. Per the germline V gene, CDR1 is MDHEN and CDR2 is SYDVKM. This CDR3 has 11 residues. The CDR3 loop reads CASSFNPPQHF. CDR3 bases: TGTGCCAGCAGTTTTAATCCGCCCCAGCATTTT.

J is TRBJ1-2 and V is TRBV9; possibly TRBD1 for D (5 bases). V lost 4 bases and J 7 bases, leaving 17 bases between the germline ends. Looked up from germline, CDR1 is SGDLS and CDR2 is YYNGEE. This CDR3 region has 14 residues. CDR3 DNA: TGTGCCAGCAGCATCACAGGTGATTATGGTGGCTACACCTTC. It translates to CASSITGDYGGYTF.

This clone has only a few counts. Other DNA sequences from this sample encode an identical CDR3 as well. This rearrangement joins TRBV5-1 to TRBJ1-1, with 7 bases lining up with TRBD1. CDR1 is SGHRS and CDR2 is YFSETQ in the germline V gene. The CDR3 is 14 residues long. Unmatched junction bases numbered 1, after V lost 0 bases and J lost 2 bases. The CDR3 DNA reads as TGCGCCAGCAGCTTGGCAGGGGGAAACACTGAAGCTTTCTTT. The encoded protein is CASSLAGGNTEAFF.

This clone came up once. The chain carries TRBV12-3 or TRBV12-4 and TRBJ1-1; D unclear. V was trimmed by 1 base and J by 7 bases, leaving 10 bases between them. The CDR3 contains 13 residues. CDR3 sequence reads: CASSLGWAFEAFF. As DNA, the CDR3 is TGTGCCAGCAGTTTAGGCTGGGCCTTTGAAGCTTTCTTT.

The V and J genes are TRBV28 and TRBJ1-2; 9 positions agree with TRBD1. From germline, CDR1 is MDHEN and CDR2 SYDVKM. This CDR3 is built from 14 residues. V shed 8 bases, J shed 5 bases, and the junction held 9 bases outside the gene matches. The CDR3 coding sequence is TGTGCCAGCCGACAGGGGGGGTCGGGTTATGGCTACACCTTC. This translates into CASRQGGSGYGYTF.

Note on this clone: This clone may be a read error of a much larger clone one base away. This chain connects TRBV7-6 to TRBJ1-1, with unresolved D. The germline gives CDR1 SGHVS, CDR2 FNYEAQ. The CDR3 is made up of 13 amino acids. Trimming cost V 1 base and J 1 base, with 4 bases left between them. The CDR3 DNA follows: TGTGCCAGCAGCTTAGACACGAACACTGAAGCTTTCTTT. Translation gives CASSLDTNTEAFF.

V usage is TRBV7-8 and J usage is TRBJ2-2, with D possibly TRBD2 on 5 matching bases. Germline V gene data show CDR1 as SGHVS and CDR2 as FQNEAQ. Deletions cut 7 bases from V and 7 bases from J, with 19 bases between. This CDR3 is built from 15 residues. CDR3 DNA: TGTGCCAGCAACCCCAGTGGGCTAGCTCACGGGGAGCTGTTTTTT. As protein: CASNPSGLAHGELFF.

The chain has TRBV11-2 and TRBJ2-5; 10 bases match TRBD1. CDR1 is SGHAT and CDR2 is FQNNGV in the germline V gene. V dropped 0 bases and J dropped 3; count of bases not matched to a gene: 1. The CDR3 sequence is 15 residues long. This CDR3 is CASSLEGTGEETQYF. The CDR3 DNA sequence: TGTGCCAGCAGCTTAGAGGGGACAGGGGAAGAGACCCAGTACTTC. Looking up the rest from reference TRBV11-2 and TRBJ2-5 gives the full variable domain: EAGVAQSPRYKIIEKRQSVAFWCNPISGHATLYWYQQILGQGPKLLIQFQNNGVVDDSQLPKDRFSAERLKGVDSTLKIQPAKLEDSAVYLCASSLEGTGEETQYFGPGTRLLVL.

The V call is TRBV7-9, the J call TRBJ1-2; TRBD1 is a possible D gene (6 bases). Deletions cut 3 bases from V and 6 bases from J, with 11 bases between. The CDR3 extends over 13 amino acids. CDR1 is SEHNR, CDR2 FQNEAQ, per germline (reference sequence). As DNA, the CDR3 is TGTGCCAGCAGCTTGTTAGGGGGTGATGGCTACACCTTC. It specifies CASSLLGGDGYTF.

V usage is TRBV6-1 and J usage is TRBJ2-5, with TRBD2 matching 9 bases. The junction had 6 bases not matched to a gene; V was cut back by 0 bases and J by 4 bases. Germline V gene sequence: CDR1 MNHNS, CDR2 SASEGT. This CDR3 region has 16 residues. CDR3 loop: CASSEAGSGGRETQYF. The CDR3 nucleotides are TGTGCCAGCAGTGAAGCAGGTAGCGGGGGTCGAGAGACCCAGTACTTC.

The V call is TRBV6-1, the J call TRBJ2-5; 7 bases agree with TRBD1. V lost 3 bases and J lost 1; bases outside the gene matches: 5. The CDR3 is made up of 15 amino acids. CDR1 and CDR2 from the germline V gene are MNHNS and SASEGT. The CDR3 spells CASSEMGQPQETQYF. The CDR3 DNA reads as TGTGCCAGCAGTGAGATGGGACAGCCCCAAGAGACCCAGTACTTC.

This rearrangement joins TRBV6-5 to TRBJ1-2; possibly TRBD1 for D (6 bases). Germline lookup yields CDR1 MNHEY and CDR2 SVGAGI. V lost 2 bases to trimming and J lost 4 bases, with 11 bases between them. CDR3 size: 14 residues. As DNA, the CDR3 is TGTGCCAGCAGTTACCACCAGGGGAGCTATGGCTACACCTTC. This gives the protein CASSYHQGSYGYTF.

The genes are TRBV20-1 and TRBJ1-5, with D possibly being TRBD1 (6 bases). This CDR3 region has 14 residues. CDR1 and CDR2 from the germline V gene are DFQATT and SNEGSKA (reference sequence). V lost 6 bases, J lost 0 bases, and 12 bases lay in between. For the CDR3, the DNA is TGCAGTGCCAGTACAGGGACTAGCAATCAGCCCCAGCATTTT. Amino acids: CSASTGTSNQPQHF.

The rearrangement joins TRBV30 to TRBJ1-4; 7 bases are shared with TRBD1. The CDR3 sequence is 13 residues long. Germline CDR1 GTSNPN, CDR2 SVGIG (reference sequence). J gave up 8 bases and V 1 base, and 4 bases lay outside the gene matches. The CDR3 DNA follows: TGTGCCTGGAGTGGACAGGGCCCCGAAAAACTGTTTTTT. Protein sequence: CAWSGQGPEKLFF.